The rows below give T cell receptor beta chains drawn from one sample of a study of T cells in Graves' hyperthyroidism and ophthalmopathy. TCRdb processed the multiplex PCR reads anew with MiXCR; each CDR3 protein has one entry. The sample holds fewer than 600,000 distinct CDR3 sequences, 11% to 15% seen once. The sequenced sample consisted of blood. The source is a woman aged 40 to 49 with Graves' hyperthyroidism. Both conserved end residues are part of each CDR3. The order of the fields is J gene, clone size, D gene, V gene, CDR3 DNA, CDR3 protein. The D gene is left open where the match is weak. Rows may omit the clone size; those that give it use once, few, many or a size class.

j_gene: TRBJ2-2
abundance: few
d_gene: .
v_gene: TRBV19
CDR3nt: TGTGCCAGTAGTATTGGCAACACCGGGGAGCTGTTTTTT
CDR3aa: CASSIGNTGELFF

j_gene: TRBJ2-2
abundance: few
d_gene: .
v_gene: TRBV11-2
CDR3nt: TGTGCCAGCGGCGGCCCACTGAACACCGGGGAGCTGTTTTTT
CDR3aa: CASGGPLNTGELFF

j_gene: TRBJ2-5
abundance: .
d_gene: TRBD2
v_gene: TRBV28
CDR3nt: TGTGCCAGCAGTTTCGGGACTAGCGGGAGGGCAGAGACCCAGTACTTC
CDR3aa: CASSFGTSGRAETQYF

j_gene: TRBJ1-5
abundance: .
d_gene: .
v_gene: TRBV4-1
CDR3nt: TGCGCCAGCAGCCAAGATAAGGCGGGTAATCAGCCCCAGCATTTT
CDR3aa: CASSQDKAGNQPQHF

j_gene: TRBJ1-1
abundance: many
d_gene: .
v_gene: TRBV20-1
CDR3nt: TGCAGTGCTAGATATGGCGGGGGCTCGAACACTGAAGCTTTCTTT
CDR3aa: CSARYGGGSNTEAFF

j_gene: TRBJ1-1
abundance: many
d_gene: TRBD1
v_gene: TRBV11-2
CDR3nt: TGTGCCAGCGGAACAGGGGTCCCCTACACTGAAGCTTTCTTT
CDR3aa: CASGTGVPYTEAFF

j_gene: TRBJ2-1
abundance: .
d_gene: TRBD2
v_gene: TRBV7-8
CDR3nt: TGTGCCAGCGCCACCGGGACTAACAACAATGAGCAGTTCTTC
CDR3aa: CASATGTNNNEQFF

j_gene: TRBJ2-5
abundance: few
d_gene: .
v_gene: TRBV2
CDR3nt: TGTGCCAGCCGCGTGACACCGGCGGAGACCCAGTACTTC
CDR3aa: CASRVTPAETQYF

j_gene: TRBJ2-1
abundance: .
d_gene: .
v_gene: TRBV4-2
CDR3nt: TGTGCCAGCAGCCCCCAAGAGGTAACAGGGTGGGATGAGCAGTTCTTC
CDR3aa: CASSPQEVTGWDEQFF

j_gene: TRBJ2-3
abundance: few
d_gene: .
v_gene: TRBV6-6
CDR3nt: TGTGCCAGCAGTTACTCGGCGGATACTAGCACAGATACGCAGTATTTT
CDR3aa: CASSYSADTSTDTQYF

j_gene: TRBJ2-7
abundance: .
d_gene: TRBD2
v_gene: TRBV2
CDR3nt: TGTGCCAGCAGTGAAGCGGGGGCATACCGACTAGCGGGAGGGCACAGCTACGAGCAGTACTTC
CDR3aa: CASSEAGAYRLAGGHSYEQYF

j_gene: TRBJ2-1
abundance: many
d_gene: TRBD1
v_gene: TRBV12-3/TRBV12-4
CDR3nt: TGTGCCAGCAGTTTTCTCCTGGGACAGGGCAATGAGCAGTTCTTC
CDR3aa: CASSFLLGQGNEQFF

j_gene: TRBJ2-7
abundance: .
d_gene: .
v_gene: TRBV3-1
CDR3nt: TGTGCCAGCAGCCTAGGCCGAACCCTCTCCTACGAGCGGTACTTC
CDR3aa: CASSLGRTLSYERYF

j_gene: TRBJ2-2
abundance: many
d_gene: TRBD2
v_gene: TRBV3-1
CDR3nt: TGTGCCAGCAGCCAGACTAGCGGGACCGGAAGCGGGGAGCTGTTTTTT
CDR3aa: CASSQTSGTGSGELFF

j_gene: TRBJ2-2
abundance: few
d_gene: TRBD2
v_gene: TRBV20-1
CDR3nt: TGCAGTGCTAGAGATCATCCAGCGTGGACTAGCGCGCAGAACACCGGGGAGCTGTTTTTT
CDR3aa: CSARDHPAWTSAQNTGELFF

j_gene: TRBJ2-1
abundance: many
d_gene: TRBD2
v_gene: TRBV12-3/TRBV12-4
CDR3nt: TGTGCCAGCTCTGCTGTAACTAGCGGGAGGGGGTACTACAATGAGCAGTTCTTC
CDR3aa: CASSAVTSGRGYYNEQFF

j_gene: TRBJ1-5
abundance: many
d_gene: .
v_gene: TRBV2
CDR3nt: TGTGCCAGCAGTGAGGGGTGGGACAATCAGCCCCAGCATTTT
CDR3aa: CASSEGWDNQPQHF

j_gene: TRBJ1-3
abundance: .
d_gene: .
v_gene: TRBV7-9
CDR3nt: TGTGCCAGCAGCAAGGGGGACACCATATATTTT
CDR3aa: CASSKGDTIYF

j_gene: TRBJ2-7
abundance: many
d_gene: .
v_gene: TRBV7-2
CDR3nt: TGTGCCAGCAGCTGGGCTGCAGGAGACTCCTACGAGCAGTACTTC
CDR3aa: CASSWAAGDSYEQYF

j_gene: TRBJ2-1
abundance: many
d_gene: TRBD2
v_gene: TRBV7-8
CDR3nt: TGTGCCAGCAGCCGACTGCGGGAGGGTAAAAATGAGCAGTTCTTC
CDR3aa: CASSRLREGKNEQFF